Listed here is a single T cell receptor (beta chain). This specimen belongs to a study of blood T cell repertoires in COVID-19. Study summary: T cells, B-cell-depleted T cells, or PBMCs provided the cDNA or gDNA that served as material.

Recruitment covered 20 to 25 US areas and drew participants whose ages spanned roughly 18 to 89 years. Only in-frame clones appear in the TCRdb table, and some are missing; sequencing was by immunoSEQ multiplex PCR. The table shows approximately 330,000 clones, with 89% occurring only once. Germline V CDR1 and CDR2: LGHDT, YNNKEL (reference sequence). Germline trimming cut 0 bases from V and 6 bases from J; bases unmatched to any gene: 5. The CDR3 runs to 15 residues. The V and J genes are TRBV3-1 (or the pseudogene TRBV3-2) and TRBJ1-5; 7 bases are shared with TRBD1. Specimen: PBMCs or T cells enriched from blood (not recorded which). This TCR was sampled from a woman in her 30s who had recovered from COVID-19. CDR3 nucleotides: TGTGCCAGCAGCCAAGATTCAGGGGGAGGTCAGCCCCAGCATTTT. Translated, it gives CASSQDSGGGQPQHF.